This TCR beta chain stems from a study of PD-L1 blockade in urothelial cancer. The data were produced by immunoSEQ multiplex PCR, yet TCRdb's version contains in-frame clones alone and is incomplete. The sample has 120,000 or so clones, 86% seen once. Regarding time point: peripheral blood 6 weeks after treatment start. The CDR3 spans 17 residues. Deletions cut 2 bases from V and 0 bases from J, with 15 bases between. Germline V gene data show CDR1 as SGHDT and CDR2 as YYEEEE. The TCR comes from a man aged 50-59 years with urothelial cancer. The sample consisted of PBMCs, taken around atezolizumab (anti-PD-L1) treatment. The chain couples TRBV5-6 to TRBJ2-4; D possibly corresponds to TRBD2 (7 bases). CDR3 amino acids: CASSFLGAGVAKNIQYF. The CDR3 coding sequence is TGTGCCAGCAGCTTTTTGGGGGCGGGGGTAGCCAAAAACATTCAGTACTTC. The variable domain in full, with the rest retrieved from reference TRBV5-6 and TRBJ2-4, is DAGVTQSPTHLIKTRGQQVTLRCSPKSGHDTVSWYQQALGQGPQFIFQYYEEEERQRGNFPDRFSGHQFPNYSSELNVNALLLGDSALYLCASSFLGAGVAKNIQYFGAGTRLSVL.